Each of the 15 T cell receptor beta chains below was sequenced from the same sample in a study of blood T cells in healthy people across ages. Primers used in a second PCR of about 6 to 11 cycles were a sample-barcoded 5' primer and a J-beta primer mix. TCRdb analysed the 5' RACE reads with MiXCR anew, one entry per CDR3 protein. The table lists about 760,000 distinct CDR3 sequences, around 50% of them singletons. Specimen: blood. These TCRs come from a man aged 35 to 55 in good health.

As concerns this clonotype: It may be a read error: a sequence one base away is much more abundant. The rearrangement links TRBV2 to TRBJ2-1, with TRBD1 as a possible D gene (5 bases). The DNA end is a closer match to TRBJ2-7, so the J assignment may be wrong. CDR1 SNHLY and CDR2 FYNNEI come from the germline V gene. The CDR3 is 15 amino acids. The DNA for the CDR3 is TGTGCCAGCAGTCCACAGGATAGCTCCTACAATGAGCAGTACTTC. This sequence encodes CASSPQDSSYNEQYF.

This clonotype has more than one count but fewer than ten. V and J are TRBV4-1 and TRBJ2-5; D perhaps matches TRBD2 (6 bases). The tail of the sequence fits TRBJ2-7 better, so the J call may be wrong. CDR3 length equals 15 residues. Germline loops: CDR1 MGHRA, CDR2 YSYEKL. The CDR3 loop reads CASSLQAASGDEQYF. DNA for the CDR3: TGCGCCAGCAGCCTCCAGGCAGCCTCGGGAGACGAGCAGTACTTC.

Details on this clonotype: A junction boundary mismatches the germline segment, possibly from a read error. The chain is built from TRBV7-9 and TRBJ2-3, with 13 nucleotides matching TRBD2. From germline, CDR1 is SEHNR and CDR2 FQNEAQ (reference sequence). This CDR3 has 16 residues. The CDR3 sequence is CASILLAGGPADTQYF. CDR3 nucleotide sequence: TGTGCCAGCATCTTACTAGCGGGGGGGCCCGCAGATACGCAGTATTTT. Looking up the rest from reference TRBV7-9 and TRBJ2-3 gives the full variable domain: DTGVSQNPRHKITKRGQNVTFRCDPISEHNRLYWYRQTLGQGPEFLTYFQNEAQLEKSRLLSDRFSAERPKGSFSTLEIQRTEQGDSAMYLCASILLAGGPADTQYFGPGTRLTVL.

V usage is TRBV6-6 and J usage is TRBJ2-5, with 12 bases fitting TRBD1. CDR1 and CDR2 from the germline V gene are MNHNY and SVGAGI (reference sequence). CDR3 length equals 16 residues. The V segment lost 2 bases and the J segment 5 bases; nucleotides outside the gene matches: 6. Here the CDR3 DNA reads TGTGCCAGCAGTTACCCGGGACAGGGGGCAAGTGAGACCCAGTACTTC. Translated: CASSYPGQGASETQYF.

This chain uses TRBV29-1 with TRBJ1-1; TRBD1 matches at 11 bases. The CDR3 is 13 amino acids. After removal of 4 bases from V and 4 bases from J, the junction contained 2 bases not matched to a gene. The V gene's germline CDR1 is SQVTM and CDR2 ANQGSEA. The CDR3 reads CSVAGQGGTEAFF. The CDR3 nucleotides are TGCAGCGTTGCGGGACAGGGGGGCACTGAAGCTTTCTTT.

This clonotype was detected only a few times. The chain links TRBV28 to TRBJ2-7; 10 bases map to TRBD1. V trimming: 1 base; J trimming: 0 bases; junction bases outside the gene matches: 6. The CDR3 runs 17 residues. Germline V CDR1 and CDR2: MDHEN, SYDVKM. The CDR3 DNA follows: TGTGCCAGCAGTTTATTATACCGGGACAGGGGCTCCTACGAGCAGTACTTC. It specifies CASSLLYRDRGSYEQYF. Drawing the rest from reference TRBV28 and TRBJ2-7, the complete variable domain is DVKVTQSSRYLVKRTGEKVFLECVQDMDHENMFWYRQDPGLGLRLIYFSYDVKMKEKGDIPEGYSVSREKKERFSLILESASTNQTSMYLCASSLLYRDRGSYEQYFGPGTRLTVT.

This chain's CDR3 is CASSLLDPSEQYF. CDR3 bases: TGTGCCAGCAGTTTACTAGATCCCTCCGAGCAGTACTTC. The V and J genes are TRBV12-3 or TRBV12-4 and TRBJ2-5; D is ambiguous. The J call could be wrong; TRBJ2-7 is a better fit for the DNA end. There are 13 residues in the CDR3.

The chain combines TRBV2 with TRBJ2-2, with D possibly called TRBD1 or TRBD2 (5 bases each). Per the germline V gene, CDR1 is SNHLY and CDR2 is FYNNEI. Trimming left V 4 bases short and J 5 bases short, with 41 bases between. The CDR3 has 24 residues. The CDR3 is CASSGPQPSAAGKGAEGGTGELFF. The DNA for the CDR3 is TGTGCCAGCAGTGGGCCTCAACCCTCCGCCGCTGGAAAAGGGGCCGAGGGTGGAACCGGGGAGCTGTTTTTT.

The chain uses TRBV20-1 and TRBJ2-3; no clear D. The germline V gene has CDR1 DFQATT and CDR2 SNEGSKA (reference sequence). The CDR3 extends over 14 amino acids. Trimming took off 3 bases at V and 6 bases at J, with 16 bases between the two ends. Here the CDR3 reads CSASALAFRDTQYF. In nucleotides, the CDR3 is TGCAGTGCTAGCGCCCTTGCCTTTCGCGATACGCAGTATTTT.

CDR3 nucleotides: TGTGCCAGCAGCAAAGTAGGGACAGGGGTAGAAAAACTGTTTTTT. It encodes CASSKVGTGVEKLFF. V is TRBV21-1 and J is TRBJ1-4; the table names TRBD1, a call not compared with the DNA. TRBV21-1 is designated a pseudogene. The CDR3 extends over 15 amino acids.

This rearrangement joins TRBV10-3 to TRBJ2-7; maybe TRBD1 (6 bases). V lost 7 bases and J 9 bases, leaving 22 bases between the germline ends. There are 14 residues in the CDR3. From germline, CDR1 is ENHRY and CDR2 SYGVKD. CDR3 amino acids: CAITTDRYADGQYF. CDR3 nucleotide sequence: TGTGCCATCACCACAGACAGGTATGCGGATGGGCAGTACTTC.

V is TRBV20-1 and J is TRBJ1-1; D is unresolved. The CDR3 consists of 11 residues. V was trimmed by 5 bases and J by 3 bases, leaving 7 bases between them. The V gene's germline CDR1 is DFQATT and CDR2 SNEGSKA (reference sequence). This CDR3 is CSAHRDTEAFF. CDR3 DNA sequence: TGCAGTGCTCACCGGGACACTGAAGCTTTCTTT.

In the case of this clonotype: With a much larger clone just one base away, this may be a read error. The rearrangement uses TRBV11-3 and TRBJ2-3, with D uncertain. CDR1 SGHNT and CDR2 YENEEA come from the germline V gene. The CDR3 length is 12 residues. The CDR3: CVSSLPQITQYF. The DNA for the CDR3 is TGTGTCAGCAGCTTACCACAGATTACGCAGTATTTT.

The CDR3 nucleotides read TGTGCCAGCAGCTTTGGGCAGGGGGCCTTCTCTGGGGCCAACGTCCTGACTTTC. It translates to CASSFGQGAFSGANVLTF. This chain connects TRBV7-3 to TRBJ2-6, with 8 bases aligning to TRBD1. The CDR3 is 18 amino acids. V dropped 3 bases and J dropped 0; count of bases not matched to a gene: 7. Germline CDR1 reads SGHTA; CDR2 reads FQGTGA.

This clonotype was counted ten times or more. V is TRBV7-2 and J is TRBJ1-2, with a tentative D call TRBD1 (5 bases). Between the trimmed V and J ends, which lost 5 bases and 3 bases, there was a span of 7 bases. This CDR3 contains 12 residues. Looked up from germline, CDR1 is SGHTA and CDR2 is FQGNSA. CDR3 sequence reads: CASSPGDYGYTF. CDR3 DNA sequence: TGTGCCAGCAGCCCGGGGGACTATGGCTACACCTTC.